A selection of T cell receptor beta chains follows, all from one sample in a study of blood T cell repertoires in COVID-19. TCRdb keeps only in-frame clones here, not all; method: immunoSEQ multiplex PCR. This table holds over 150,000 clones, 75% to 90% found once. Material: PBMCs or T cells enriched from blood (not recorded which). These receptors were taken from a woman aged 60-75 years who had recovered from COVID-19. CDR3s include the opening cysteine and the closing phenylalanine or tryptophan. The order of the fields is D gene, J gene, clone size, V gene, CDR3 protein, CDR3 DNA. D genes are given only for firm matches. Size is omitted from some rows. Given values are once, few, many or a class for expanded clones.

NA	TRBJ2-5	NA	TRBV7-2	CAHRGGVETQYF	TGTGCCCACAGGGGCGGGGTGGAGACCCAGTACTTC
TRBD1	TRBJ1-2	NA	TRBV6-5	CASKSPGQGNYGYTF	TGTGCCAGCAAGAGCCCGGGACAGGGTAACTATGGCTACACCTTC
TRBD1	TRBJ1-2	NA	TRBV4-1	CASSLTDDRGPNYGYTF	TGCGCCAGCAGCCTCACCGATGACAGGGGCCCTAACTATGGCTACACCTTC
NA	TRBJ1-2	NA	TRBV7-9	CASSLLVDTYDGYTF	TGTGCCAGCAGCTTATTGGTGGACACATATGATGGCTACACCTTC
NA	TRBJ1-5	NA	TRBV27	CASSTRRDQPQHF	TGTGCCAGCAGTACCCGGAGGGATCAGCCCCAGCATTTT
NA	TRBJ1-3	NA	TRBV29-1	CSVAGGGNTIYF	TGCAGCGTTGCCGGCGGTGGAAACACCATATATTTT
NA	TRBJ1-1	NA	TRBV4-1	CASSQVPGAYDRGKNTEAFF	TGCGCCAGCAGCCAAGTACCCGGAGCCTATGACCGTGGAAAGAACACTGAAGCTTTCTTT
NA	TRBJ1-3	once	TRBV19	CASKDQASPSDGNTIYF	TGTGCCAGTAAAGATCAGGCTTCGCCGTCGGATGGAAACACCATATATTTT
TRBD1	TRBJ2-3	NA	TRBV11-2	CASSPGTVSTDTQYF	TGTGCCAGCAGCCCGGGGACAGTGAGCACAGATACGCAGTATTTT
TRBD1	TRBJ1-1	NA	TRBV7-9	CASSLEQGVTEAFF	TGTGCCAGCAGCTTAGAACAGGGGGTGACTGAAGCTTTCTTT
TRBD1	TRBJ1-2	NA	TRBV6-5	CASSPTDGTAGGYTF	TGTGCCAGCAGTCCTACAGATGGGACAGCTGGCGGCTACACCTTC
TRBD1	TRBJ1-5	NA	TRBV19	CASSDRGQDNQPQHF	TGTGCCAGTAGTGACCGTGGACAGGACAATCAGCCCCAGCATTTT
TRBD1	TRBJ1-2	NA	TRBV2	CASKGDRALYGYTF	TGTGCCAGCAAGGGGGACAGGGCCCTCTATGGCTACACCTTC
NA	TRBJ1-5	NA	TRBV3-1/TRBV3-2	CASSQDTNSNQPQHF	TGTGCCAGCAGTCAGGACACTAATAGCAATCAGCCCCAGCATTTT
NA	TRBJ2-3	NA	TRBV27	CASSFPRGRGSHTQYF	TGTGCCAGCAGTTTCCCCAGGGGCCGAGGAAGCCATACGCAGTATTTT
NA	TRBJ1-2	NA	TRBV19	CASSIMGLYGYTF	TGTGCCAGTAGTATAATGGGGCTCTATGGCTACACCTTC
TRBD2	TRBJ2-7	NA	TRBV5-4	CASSTGTSGEQYF	TGTGCCAGCAGCACCGGGACTAGCGGCGAGCAGTACTTC
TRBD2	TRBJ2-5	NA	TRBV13	CASSTRTSGQETQYF	TGTGCCAGCAGCACCCGGACTAGCGGCCAAGAGACCCAGTACTTC
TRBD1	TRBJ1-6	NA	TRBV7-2	CASNHLTGNNSPLHF	TGTGCCAGCAACCACCTGACAGGGAATAATTCACCCCTCCACTTT
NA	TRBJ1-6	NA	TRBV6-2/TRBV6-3	CASSGAGTLNSPLHF	TGTGCCAGCAGTGGGGCCGGGACACTAAATTCACCCCTCCACTTT
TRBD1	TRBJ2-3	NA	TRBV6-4	CASSGQGWTDTQYF	TGTGCCAGCAGTGGACAGGGGTGGACAGATACGCAGTATTTT
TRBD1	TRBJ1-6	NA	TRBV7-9	CASSLRDRGHSPLHF	TGTGCCAGCAGCTTGAGGGACAGGGGGCACTCACCCCTCCACTTT
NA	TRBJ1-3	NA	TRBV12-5	CASGLPTAAGNTIYF	TGTGCTAGTGGTTTGCCTACGGCGGCCGGAAACACCATATATTTT
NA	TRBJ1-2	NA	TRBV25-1	CASSESWGDFGYTF	TGTGCCAGCAGTGAATCATGGGGAGATTTTGGCTACACCTTC
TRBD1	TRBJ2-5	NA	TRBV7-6	CASSSRDSQETQYF	TGTGCCAGCAGCTCCCGGGACAGTCAAGAGACCCAGTACTTC
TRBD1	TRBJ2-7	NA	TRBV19	CASSMLTGGTYEQYF	TGTGCCAGTAGTATGCTGACAGGGGGAACCTACGAGCAGTACTTC
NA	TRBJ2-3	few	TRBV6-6	CASSRAWTHPITDTQYF	TGTGCCAGCAGTCGGGCTTGGACTCACCCGATCACAGATACGCAGTATTTT
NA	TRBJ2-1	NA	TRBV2	CASSLAVEQFF	TGTGCCAGCAGTTTAGCGGTTGAGCAGTTCTTC
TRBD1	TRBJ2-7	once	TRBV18	CASSPTGDDYEQYF	TGTGCCAGCTCTCCGACAGGGGACGACTACGAGCAGTACTTC
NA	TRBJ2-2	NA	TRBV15	CATSRDLLARTNTGELFF	TGTGCCACCAGCAGAGATTTACTAGCCCGAACTAACACCGGGGAGCTGTTTTTT
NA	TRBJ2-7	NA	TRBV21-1	CASSKNGDRGDEQYF	TGTGCCAGCAGCAAAAACGGTGACAGGGGCGACGAGCAGTACTTC
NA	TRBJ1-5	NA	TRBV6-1	CASSEIQGNQPQHF	TGTGCCAGCAGTGAAATTCAGGGTAATCAGCCCCAGCATTTT
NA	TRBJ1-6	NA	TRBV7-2	CASSLAPPGSYNSPLHF	TGTGCCAGCAGCTTAGCCCCCCCCGGCTCCTATAATTCACCCCTCCACTTT
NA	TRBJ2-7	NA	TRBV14	CASSHWSQGKREQYF	TGTGCCAGCAGCCATTGGTCACAGGGTAAACGCGAGCAGTACTTC
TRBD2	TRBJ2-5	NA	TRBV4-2	CASSQGGVPSGGTEETQYF	TGTGCCAGCAGCCAAGGGGGGGTTCCTAGCGGGGGAACCGAAGAGACCCAGTACTTC
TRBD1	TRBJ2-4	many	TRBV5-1	CASSLGRQGVAKNIQYF	TGCGCCAGCAGCCTTGGGCGACAGGGAGTAGCCAAAAACATTCAGTACTTC
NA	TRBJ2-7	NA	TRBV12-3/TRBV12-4	CASSFGQTEQYF	TGTGCCAGCAGTTTCGGTCAGACAGAGCAGTACTTC
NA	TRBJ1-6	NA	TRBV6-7	CASSYRRGNSPLHF	TGTGCCAGCAGTTACAGGAGAGGTAATTCACCCCTCCACTTT
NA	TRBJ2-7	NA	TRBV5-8	CASSTQGFGSYEQYF	TGTGCCAGCAGCACCCAGGGCTTCGGCTCCTACGAGCAGTACTTC
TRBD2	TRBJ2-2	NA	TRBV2	CASSLLAGGYTGELFF	TGTGCCAGCAGCTTACTAGCGGGGGGATACACCGGGGAGCTGTTTTTT
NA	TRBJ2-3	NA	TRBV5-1	CASSLLWAGTDTQYF	TGCGCCAGCAGCTTGCTCTGGGCAGGCACAGATACGCAGTATTTT
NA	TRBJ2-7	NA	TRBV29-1	CSVVHNSYEQYF	TGCAGCGTTGTCCACAACTCCTACGAGCAGTACTTC
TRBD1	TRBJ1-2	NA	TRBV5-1	CASSVTGERGYTF	TGCGCCAGCAGCGTTACAGGGGAGCGGGGCTACACCTTC
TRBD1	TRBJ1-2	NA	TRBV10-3	CAISAQNEGQGSGYTF	TGTGCCATCAGTGCCCAAAACGAGGGACAGGGAAGTGGCTACACCTTC
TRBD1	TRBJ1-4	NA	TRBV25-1	CASSEWGQEDEKLFF	TGTGCCAGCAGTGAATGGGGACAGGAAGACGAAAAACTGTTTTTT
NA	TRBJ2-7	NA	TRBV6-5	CASTPTRGYEQYF	TGTGCCAGCACTCCGACCAGGGGTTACGAGCAGTACTTC
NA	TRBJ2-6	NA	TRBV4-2	CASSQGTVSGANVLTF	TGTGCCAGCAGCCAAGGGACAGTATCTGGGGCCAACGTCCTGACTTTC
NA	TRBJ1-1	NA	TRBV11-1	CASSLAWSDAGLNAEAFF	TGTGCCAGCAGCTTAGCGTGGTCGGACGCGGGGCTCAACGCTGAAGCTTTCTTT
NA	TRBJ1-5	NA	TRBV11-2	CASSDRDSNQPQHF	TGTGCCAGCAGCGACAGAGATAGCAATCAGCCCCAGCATTTT
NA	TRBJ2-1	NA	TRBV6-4	CASSDPGYLNEQFF	TGTGCCAGCAGTGACCCGGGGTATCTAAATGAGCAGTTCTTC
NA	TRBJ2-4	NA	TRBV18	CASSPQVEGAKNIQYF	TGTGCCAGCTCACCACAGGTAGAGGGAGCCAAAAACATTCAGTACTTC
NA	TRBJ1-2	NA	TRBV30	CACKLQARFTF	TGTGCCTGTAAATTACAGGCTCGGTTCACCTTC
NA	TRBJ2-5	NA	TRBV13	CASSLRDTGNQETQYF	TGTGCCAGCAGCTTAAGGGACACAGGGAACCAAGAGACCCAGTACTTC
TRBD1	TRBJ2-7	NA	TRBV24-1	CATSGGTGTDYEQYF	TGTGCCACCAGTGGGGGAACTGGGACAGACTACGAGCAGTACTTC
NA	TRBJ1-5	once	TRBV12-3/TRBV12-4	CASSLHGDQPQHF	TGTGCCAGCAGTTTACACGGGGATCAGCCCCAGCATTTT
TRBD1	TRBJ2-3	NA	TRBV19	CASSIGTGGYTQYF	TGTGCCAGTAGTATCGGGACAGGGGGCTATACGCAGTATTTT
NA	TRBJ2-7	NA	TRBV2	CASSEPGLTDYEQYF	TGTGCCAGCAGTGAACCGGGATTAACCGACTACGAGCAGTACTTC
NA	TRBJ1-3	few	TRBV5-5	CASSLVLWGQAGNTIYF	TGTGCCAGCAGCTTGGTTTTATGGGGACAAGCTGGAAACACCATATATTTT
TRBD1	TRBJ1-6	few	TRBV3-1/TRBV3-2	CASSQGQGNNSPLHF	TGTGCCAGCAGCCAAGGACAGGGGAACAATTCACCCCTCCACTTT
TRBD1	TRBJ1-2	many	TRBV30	CAWSPGQAYSNYGYTF	TGTGCCTGGAGTCCTGGACAGGCATATTCTAACTATGGCTACACCTTC